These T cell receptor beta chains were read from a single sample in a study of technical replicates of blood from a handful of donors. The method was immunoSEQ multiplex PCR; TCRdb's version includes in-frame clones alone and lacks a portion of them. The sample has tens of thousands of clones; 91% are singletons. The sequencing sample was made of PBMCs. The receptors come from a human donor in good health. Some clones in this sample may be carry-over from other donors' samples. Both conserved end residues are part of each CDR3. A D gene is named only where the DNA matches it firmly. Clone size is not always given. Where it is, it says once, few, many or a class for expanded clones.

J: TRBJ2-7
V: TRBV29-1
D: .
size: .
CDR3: CSVESTHREQYF
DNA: TGCAGCGTTGAGAGCACGCACAGGGAGCAGTACTTC

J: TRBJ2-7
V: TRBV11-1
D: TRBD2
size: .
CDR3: CASSLGRTSGEQYF
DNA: TGTGCCAGCAGCTTAGGCAGGACTAGCGGGGAGCAGTACTTC

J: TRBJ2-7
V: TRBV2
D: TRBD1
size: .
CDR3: CASSPGQGYHEQYF
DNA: TGTGCCAGCAGTCCGGGACAGGGATACCACGAGCAGTACTTC

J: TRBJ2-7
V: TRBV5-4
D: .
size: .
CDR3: CASGPDSKYEQYF
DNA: TGTGCCAGCGGACCGGACAGCAAATACGAGCAGTACTTC

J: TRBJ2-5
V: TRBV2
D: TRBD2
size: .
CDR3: CASSRTSGFQETQYF
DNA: TGTGCCAGCAGCCGGACTAGCGGGTTCCAAGAGACCCAGTACTTC

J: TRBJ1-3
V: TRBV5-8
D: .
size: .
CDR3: CASSLKAGLGGNTIYF
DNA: TGTGCCAGCAGCTTGAAGGCAGGGTTAGGTGGAAACACCATATATTTT

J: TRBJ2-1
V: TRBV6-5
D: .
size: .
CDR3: CASSYGSFNSNEQFF
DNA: TGTGCCAGCAGTTACGGGAGCTTTAACTCCAATGAGCAGTTCTTC

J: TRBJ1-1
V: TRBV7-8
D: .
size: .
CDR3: CASSPTDSELNTEAFF
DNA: TGTGCCAGCAGCCCGACGGACAGTGAGCTGAACACTGAAGCTTTCTTT

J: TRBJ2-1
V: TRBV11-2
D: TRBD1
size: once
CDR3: CASSLRTQPGQGGNEQFF
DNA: TGTGCCAGCAGCTTAAGGACCCAACCGGGACAGGGAGGTAATGAGCAGTTCTTC

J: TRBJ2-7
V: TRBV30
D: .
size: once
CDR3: CAWSVQGGYEQYF
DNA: TGTGCCTGGAGTGTACAGGGCGGCTACGAGCAGTACTTC

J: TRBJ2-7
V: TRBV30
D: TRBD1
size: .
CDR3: CAWSVKGPRGNHEQYF
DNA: TGTGCCTGGAGTGTGAAGGGCCCCAGGGGGAACCACGAGCAGTACTTC

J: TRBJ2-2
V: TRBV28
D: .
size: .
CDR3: CASSLLAAGELFF
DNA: TGTGCCAGCAGTTTACTGGCTGCCGGGGAGCTGTTTTTT

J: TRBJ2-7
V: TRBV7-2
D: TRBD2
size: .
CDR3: CASSWGLAGGYEQYF
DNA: TGTGCCAGCAGCTGGGGACTAGCGGGAGGCTACGAGCAGTACTTC

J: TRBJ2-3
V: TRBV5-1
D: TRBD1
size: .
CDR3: CASSLGQGARDTQYF
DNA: TGCGCCAGCAGCTTGGGCCAGGGGGCGCGGGATACGCAGTATTTT

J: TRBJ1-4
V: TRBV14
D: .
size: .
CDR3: CASSRQIKEKLFF
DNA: TGTGCCAGCAGCCGACAGATAAAGGAAAAACTGTTTTTT

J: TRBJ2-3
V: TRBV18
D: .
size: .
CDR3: CASSPSNVRGARTDTQYF
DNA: TGTGCCAGCTCACCTTCAAATGTTCGGGGGGCGCGGACAGATACGCAGTATTTT

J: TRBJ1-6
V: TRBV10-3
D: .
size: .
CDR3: CAISLMPTGSTKFSNSPLHF
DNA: TGTGCCATCAGTTTAATGCCGACAGGATCCACGAAATTCAGTAATTCACCCCTCCACTTT

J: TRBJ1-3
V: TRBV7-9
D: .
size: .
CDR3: CASSLGQGLTGNTIYF
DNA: TGTGCCAGCAGCTTAGGGCAGGGACTCACTGGAAACACCATATATTTT

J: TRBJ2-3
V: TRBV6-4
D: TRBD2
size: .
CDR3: CASSDSKAGGSDTQYF
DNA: TGTGCCAGCAGTGACTCGAAAGCGGGAGGGTCAGATACGCAGTATTTT

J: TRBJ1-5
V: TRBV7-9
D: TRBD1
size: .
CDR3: CASSQDRAVGQPQHF
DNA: TGTGCCAGCAGCCAAGACAGGGCGGTGGGTCAGCCCCAGCATTTT

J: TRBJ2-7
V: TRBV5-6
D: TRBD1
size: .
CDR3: CASSLDRGPYEQYF
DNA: TGTGCCAGCAGCTTGGACAGGGGGCCCTACGAGCAGTACTTC

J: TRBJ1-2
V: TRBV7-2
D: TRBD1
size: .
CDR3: CASSLRQGGWYGYTF
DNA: TGTGCCAGCAGCCTGAGACAGGGGGGATGGTATGGCTACACCTTC

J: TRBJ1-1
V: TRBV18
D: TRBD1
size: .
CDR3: CASLPGQGPMGIF
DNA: TGTGCCAGCTTACCGGGACAGGGCCCAATGGGGATCTTT

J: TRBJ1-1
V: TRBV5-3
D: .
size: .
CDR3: CARREDPGQRAITF
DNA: TGTGCCAGAAGGGAGGATCCGGGACAAAGAGCAATAACCTTT

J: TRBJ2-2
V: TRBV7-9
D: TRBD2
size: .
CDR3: CAGSSGLAGAELFF
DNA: TGTGCCGGTTCTTCGGGACTAGCGGGAGCGGAGCTGTTTTTT

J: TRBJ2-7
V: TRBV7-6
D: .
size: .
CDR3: CASSHDYSYEQYF
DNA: TGTGCCAGCAGTCACGACTACTCCTACGAGCAGTACTTC

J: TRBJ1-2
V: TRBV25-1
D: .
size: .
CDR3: CASSDGGGNYGYTF
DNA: TGTGCCAGCAGTGATGGGGGGGGGAACTATGGCTACACCTTC

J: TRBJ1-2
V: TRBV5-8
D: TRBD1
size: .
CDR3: CASSLLQGAVEVYGYTF
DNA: TGTGCCAGCAGCTTGTTGCAGGGGGCTGTGGAGGTCTATGGCTACACCTTC

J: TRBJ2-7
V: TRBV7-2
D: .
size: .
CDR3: CASEGGVTYEQYF
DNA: TGTGCCAGCGAGGGGGGGGTTACCTACGAGCAGTACTTC

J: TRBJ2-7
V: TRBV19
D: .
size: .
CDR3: CASSIRPGDYEQYF
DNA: TGTGCCAGTAGTATTCGGCCCGGGGACTACGAGCAGTACTTC

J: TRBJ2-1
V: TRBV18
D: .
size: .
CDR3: CASSPTDRNEQFF
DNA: TGTGCCAGCTCACCCACAGACAGGAATGAGCAGTTCTTC

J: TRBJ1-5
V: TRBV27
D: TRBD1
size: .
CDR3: CASSLEGQPLGPQHF
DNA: TGTGCCAGCAGTTTGGAGGGACAGCCATTGGGGCCCCAGCATTTT

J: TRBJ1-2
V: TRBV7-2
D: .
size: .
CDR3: CASSLLQGGYGYTF
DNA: TGTGCCAGCAGCTTGCTACAGGGTGGCTATGGCTACACCTTC

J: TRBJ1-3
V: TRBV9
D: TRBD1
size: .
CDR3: CASSVVPGGGDTIYF
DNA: TGTGCCAGCAGCGTAGTCCCAGGGGGCGGTGACACCATATATTTT